This entry lists 20 T cell receptor beta chains sequenced from one sample in a study of blood T cell repertoires in COVID-19 (dated by TCRdb to the early 2020s). Receptor amplification or capture employed the immunoSEQ multiplex PCR assay. The table was pulled from immuneACCESS by TCRdb, which kept in-frame rearrangements only. Such tables lose some clones; where checked, under half of the loss comes from unresolved V genes, and the rest has no known cause. This sample is represented by over 150,000 clones; approximately 84% of them were singletons. Jointly, the top ten make up 3.2% of the sample. Source material: PBMCs or T cells enriched from blood (not recorded which). The receptors were sampled from a woman in her twenties or thirties who had recovered from COVID-19.

V is TRBV3-1 (or the pseudogene TRBV3-2) and J is TRBJ1-6; no firm D call. V lost 3 bases and J lost 2, with 5 bases in between. The length of the CDR3 is 14 residues. CDR1 is LGHDT, CDR2 YNNKEL, per germline (reference sequence). CDR3 loop: CASSQEAYNSPLHF. In DNA form, the CDR3 reads TGTGCCAGCAGCCAGGAGGCCTATAATTCACCCCTCCACTTT.

This chain uses TRBV3-1 (or the pseudogene TRBV3-2) with TRBJ1-2; D possibly corresponds to TRBD1 (5 bases). Germline CDR1 reads LGHDT; CDR2 reads YNNKEL (reference sequence). The CDR3 is 13 residues long. V lost 7 bases and J 4 bases, leaving 13 bases between the germline ends. CDR3 in amino acids: CASTDGQTYGYTF. Written as DNA, the CDR3 is TGTGCCAGCACCGACGGACAAACCTATGGCTACACCTTC.

The chain is built from TRBV19 and TRBJ2-1; D is unresolved. The length of the CDR3 is 16 residues. Per germline, CDR1 LNHDA and CDR2 SQIVND (reference sequence). V was pared by 2 bases and J by 7 bases, with 18 bases between. CDR3 sequence (DNA): TGTGCCAGTAGTATACCTCGTGGCGGAGTCGGTAATGAGCAGTTCTTC. Its protein is CASSIPRGGVGNEQFF.

Written as DNA, the CDR3 is TGCAGTGCTAGTCGGCCTATCGGGTCTGGAAACACCATATATTTT. Translated, it gives CSASRPIGSGNTIYF. The V and J genes are TRBV20-1 and TRBJ1-3; D gene unclear. The germline V and J ends were trimmed by 3 bases and 1 base, with 13 bases remaining between them. Germline V lookup: CDR1 DFQATT, CDR2 SNEGSKA (reference sequence). The CDR3 has 15 amino acids.

The chain couples TRBV6-1 to TRBJ1-2; 8 bases agree with TRBD1. The CDR3 has 17 amino acids. Trimming removed 2 bases from V and 4 bases from J; junction bases left unmatched: 12. Germline CDR1 and CDR2: MNHNS and SASEGT. CDR3: CASSESYYRGSSYGYTF. The CDR3 DNA reads as TGTGCCAGCAGTGAATCATACTACAGGGGGAGTTCCTATGGCTACACCTTC.

The chain has TRBV15 and TRBJ1-1, with D perhaps TRBD1 (5 bases). This CDR3 spans 15 amino acids. V gave up 1 base and J gave up 0 bases, with 9 bases separating them. Germline loops: CDR1 LNHNV, CDR2 YYDKDF (reference sequence). CDR3 amino acids: CATSRVAGMNTEAFF. The CDR3, as DNA: TGTGCCACCAGCAGAGTGGCAGGGATGAACACTGAAGCTTTCTTT.

This chain links TRBV4-1 with TRBJ1-2; 8 positions match TRBD1. Germline V gene data show CDR1 as MGHRA and CDR2 as YSYEKL. This CDR3 comprises 15 residues. V was pared by 1 base and J by 5 bases, with 6 bases of the junction left unmatched. In nucleotides, the CDR3 is TGCGCCAGCAGCCAAGCTGGGACAGGCTTGTATGGCTACACCTTC. Its translation: CASSQAGTGLYGYTF.

The V gene is TRBV28, the J gene TRBJ2-5, with D perhaps matching TRBD2 (5 bases). Trimming shortened V by 7 bases and J by 0 bases, and 15 bases separated the two germline ends. The CDR3 length is 15 residues. Looked up from germline, CDR1 is MDHEN and CDR2 is SYDVKM. CDR3 protein: CASTFRAGNQETQYF. The CDR3 DNA is TGTGCCAGCACCTTTCGGGCCGGGAACCAAGAGACCCAGTACTTC. Complete variable domain (other parts from reference TRBV28 and TRBJ2-5): DVKVTQSSRYLVKRTGEKVFLECVQDMDHENMFWYRQDPGLGLRLIYFSYDVKMKEKGDIPEGYSVSREKKERFSLILESASTNQTSMYLCASTFRAGNQETQYFGPGTRLLVL.

The chain links TRBV5-5 to TRBJ1-3, with D uncertain. From germline, CDR1 is SGHKS and CDR2 YYEKEE (reference sequence). The CDR3 length is 17 residues. Trimming cost V 4 bases and J 0 bases, with 17 bases left between them. The CDR3 spells CASSRLSFQASGNTIYF. DNA for the CDR3: TGTGCCAGCAGCCGATTGTCGTTCCAGGCCTCTGGAAACACCATATATTTT. Full variable domain (outside the CDR3, taken from reference TRBV5-5 and TRBJ1-3): DAGVTQSPTHLIKTRGQQVTLRCSPISGHKSVSWYQQVLGQGPQFIFQYYEKEERGRGNFPDRFSARQFPNYSSELNVNALLLGDSALYLCASSRLSFQASGNTIYFGEGSWLTVV.

This clone was picked up a small number of times. The J gene is TRBJ2-1, the V gene TRBV28; D might be TRBD2 (6 bases). This CDR3 has 15 amino acids. The germline CDR1 and CDR2 sequences are MDHEN and SYDVKM. V lost 7 bases and J 2 bases, leaving 15 bases between the germline ends. CDR3 region: CASILGGMAYNEQFF. Written as DNA, the CDR3 is TGTGCCAGCATCTTGGGCGGGATGGCCTACAATGAGCAGTTCTTC.

The rearrangement joins TRBV9 to TRBJ2-5; a weak D match, TRBD1 (6 bases). CDR3 length: 17 amino acids. Trimming left V 0 bases short and J 1 base short, with 16 bases between. Germline V gene data show CDR1 as SGDLS and CDR2 as YYNGEE. CDR3 coding DNA: TGTGCCAGCAGCGTAGCTGTGGGGACACAGGGCCAAGAGACCCAGTACTTC. It specifies CASSVAVGTQGQETQYF.

J is TRBJ2-7 and V is TRBV30; D call uncertain. The length of the CDR3 is 11 residues. Germline V gene data show CDR1 as GTSNPN and CDR2 as SVGIG (reference sequence). Trimming took 4 bases from V and 0 from J, leaving 4 bases between them. CDR3 coding DNA: TGTGCCTGGACCAGCTCCTACGAGCAGTACTTC. This gives the protein CAWTSSYEQYF.

This clone has more than one count but fewer than ten. The gene calls are TRBV5-5 and TRBJ2-1; D unresolved. Germline CDR1 and CDR2: SGHKS and YYEKEE (reference sequence). With 8 bases removed from V and 0 bases from J, the gap between germline ends came to 12 bases. The CDR3 loop spans 14 amino acids. The CDR3 DNA reads as TGTGCCAGTCTAATGGGCTTCTCCTACAATGAGCAGTTCTTC. This sequence encodes CASLMGFSYNEQFF.

This clone was seen a single time. The chain carries TRBV28 and TRBJ2-3; D gene uncertain. The germline gives CDR1 MDHEN, CDR2 SYDVKM. The CDR3 sequence is 12 residues long. V lost 5 bases to trimming and J lost 2 bases, with 5 bases between them. The CDR3 DNA follows: TGTGCCAGCAGTCTCCCCACAGATACGCAGTATTTT. The encoded protein is CASSLPTDTQYF.

This clone turned up a few times. The chain combines TRBV28 with TRBJ1-2; 8 bases match TRBD1. The J segment lost 4 bases and the V segment lost 6 bases, leaving 10 bases of the junction unmatched. Germline values: CDR1 MDHEN, CDR2 SYDVKM. This CDR3 contains 15 residues. CDR3 sequence reads: CASSSDRALLYGYTF. The CDR3 coding sequence is TGTGCCAGCAGCTCGGACAGGGCTCTCCTCTATGGCTACACCTTC.

The V gene is TRBV11-1, the J gene TRBJ1-1; D not certain. This CDR3 contains 12 residues. Per germline, CDR1 SGHAT and CDR2 FQDESV (reference sequence). Trimming pared 1 base from V and 5 bases from J, leaving 5 bases between. The CDR3 protein is CASSLDSTEAFF. CDR3 nucleotides: TGTGCCAGCAGCTTAGACAGTACTGAAGCTTTCTTT.

This chain links TRBV2 with TRBJ2-1; TRBD2 matches at 9 bases. Germline values: CDR1 SNHLY, CDR2 FYNNEI. The CDR3 has 16 amino acids. With 1 base clipped from V and 8 bases from J, the junction kept 9 bases outside the gene matches. The CDR3 coding sequence is TGTGCCAGCAGTGAAGTTTGGGCGGGAGGGCAGGATGAGCAGTTCTTC. It yields the protein CASSEVWAGGQDEQFF. The full variable domain, its missing parts supplied by reference TRBV2 and TRBJ2-1, is EPEVTQTPSHQVTQMGQEVILRCVPISNHLYFYWYRQILGQKVEFLVSFYNNEISEKSEIFDDQFSVERPDGSNFTLKIRSTKLEDSAMYFCASSEVWAGGQDEQFFGPGTRLTVL.

V and J are TRBV12-3 or TRBV12-4 and TRBJ2-3; tentative D call: TRBD1 (5 bases). This CDR3 is built from 12 residues. V was trimmed by 10 bases and J by 4 bases, leaving 12 bases between them. CDR3 nucleotides: TGTGCCACCACGAAGGGGCCAGATACGCAGTATTTT. Translation: CATTKGPDTQYF.

The CDR3 DNA sequence: TGTGCCAGCAGCTTAGGGAGAGTGCCCTCTTCTAACTATGGCTACACCTTC. It encodes CASSLGRVPSSNYGYTF. This chain links TRBV7-8 with TRBJ1-2; D is ambiguous. The V end was cut by 1 base, the J end by 0 bases, with 15 bases between. From germline, CDR1 is SGHVS and CDR2 FQNEAQ. This CDR3 is built from 17 residues. Full variable domain (missing parts from reference TRBV7-8 and TRBJ1-2): GAGVSQSPRYKVAKRGQDVALRCDPISGHVSLFWYQQALGQGPEFLTYFQNEAQLDKSGLPSDRFFAERPEGSVSTLKIQRTQQEDSAVYLCASSLGRVPSSNYGYTFGSGTRLTVV.

The chain recombines TRBV5-1 with TRBJ2-6; TRBD1 aligns across 8 bases. This CDR3 is 16 amino acids long. V shed 5 bases, J shed 2 bases, and the junction held 6 bases outside the gene matches. CDR1 and CDR2 (germline): SGHRS, YFSETQ. DNA for the CDR3: TGCGCCAGCAGGCTACAGGGGGTCGCTGGGGCCAACGTCCTGACTTTC. Its translation: CASRLQGVAGANVLTF.